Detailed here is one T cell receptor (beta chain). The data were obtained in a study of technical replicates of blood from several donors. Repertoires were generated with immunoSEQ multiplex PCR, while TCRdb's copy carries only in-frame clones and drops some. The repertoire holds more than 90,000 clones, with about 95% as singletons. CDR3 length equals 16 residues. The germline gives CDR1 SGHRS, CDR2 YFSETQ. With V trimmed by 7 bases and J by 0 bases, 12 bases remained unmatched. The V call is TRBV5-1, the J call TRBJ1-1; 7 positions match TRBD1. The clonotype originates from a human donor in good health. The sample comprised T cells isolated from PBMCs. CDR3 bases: TGCGCCAGCTTAAGGGGGGACAGTTTAATGAACACTGAAGCTTTCTTT. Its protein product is CASLRGDSLMNTEAFF.